The 25 T cell receptor beta chains reported below all come from one sample, sequenced in a study of cytomegalovirus exposure and HLA in healthy donors. PCR employed 60 Vbeta and 13 Jbeta primers. Here immunoSEQ multiplex PCR was the method, and the copy in TCRdb shows in-frame clones only, minus some. The top ten clones hold around 6.3% of a sample with some 140,000 clones, 65% to 80% of them seen once. Sample: PBMCs. These receptors were obtained from a man aged 35-49 years in good health and CMV-seropositive.

The chain carries TRBV2 and TRBJ1-5; no definite D call. Looked up from germline, CDR1 is SNHLY and CDR2 is FYNNEI. The length of the CDR3 is 14 residues. The V end lost 5 bases, the J end lost 2 bases, and 10 bases lay between the germline ends. The CDR3, as DNA: TGTGCCAGCAGTTCAATGGGCGGCAATCAGCCCCAGCATTTT. Its translation is CASSSMGGNQPQHF.

This clone was seen only a few times. This CDR3 is CASRQSSGANVLTF. The CDR3 nucleotides read TGTGCCAGCCGACAAAGCTCTGGGGCCAACGTCCTGACTTTC. J is TRBJ2-6 and V is TRBV27; D is unclear. Deletions cut 8 bases from V and 0 bases from J, with 8 bases between. The CDR3 has 14 amino acids. From germline, CDR1 is MNHEY and CDR2 SMNVEV (reference sequence).

The V gene is TRBV5-1, the J gene TRBJ1-6; 8 bases match TRBD1. The CDR3 spans 16 residues. The junction had 6 bases not matched to a gene; V was cut back by 0 bases and J by 7 bases. The germline gives CDR1 SGHRS, CDR2 YFSETQ. CDR3 sequence: CASSLDRGARNSPLHF. CDR3 nucleotides: TGCGCCAGCAGCTTGGACAGGGGGGCGCGGAATTCACCCCTCCACTTT.

V and J are TRBV19 and TRBJ2-7, with 9 bases aligning to TRBD1. J gave up 0 bases and V 6 bases, and 6 bases lay outside the gene matches. The V gene's germline CDR1 is LNHDA and CDR2 SQIVND (reference sequence). This CDR3 is built from 15 residues. This CDR3 is CASRRGQGHSYEQYF. The CDR3, as DNA: TGTGCCAGTAGAAGAGGACAGGGGCACTCCTACGAGCAGTACTTC.

V and J are TRBV6-6 and TRBJ1-3; D not resolved. This CDR3 comprises 13 residues. The germline V and J ends were trimmed by 6 bases and 9 bases, with 15 bases remaining between them. CDR1 is MNHNY, CDR2 SVGAGI, per germline (reference sequence). The CDR3, as DNA: TGTGCCAGCAGGGAGACCCGAGCAAGCACCATATATTTT. Translating it yields CASRETRASTIYF.

The chain recombines TRBV7-3 with TRBJ2-3; maybe TRBD2 (6 bases). Germline CDR1 is SGHTA and CDR2 is FQGTGA. There are 15 residues in the CDR3. V was shortened by 8 bases and J by 6 bases, with 21 bases between the two germline ends. CDR3 in DNA: TGTGCCAGCTCCCGGGACTCACACGCCGGGGATACGCAGTATTTT. Translated: CASSRDSHAGDTQYF.

The genes are TRBV7-9 and TRBJ2-7, with 8 bases aligning to TRBD1. The CDR3 is 16 amino acids. Trimming took 6 bases from V and 2 from J; bases not matched to a gene: 12. CDR1 and CDR2 (germline): SEHNR, FQNEAQ (reference sequence). CDR3 sequence reads: CASSPFGQGGTYEQYF. CDR3 DNA: TGTGCCAGCAGTCCGTTCGGACAGGGAGGCACCTACGAGCAGTACTTC.

In the case of this clone: The junction departs from the called germline gene at one end, perhaps through a read error. The chain links TRBV15 to TRBJ1-5; 8 bases align to TRBD1. The V gene's germline CDR1 is LNHNV and CDR2 YYDKDF (reference sequence). This CDR3 is 16 amino acids long. Here the CDR3 reads CTTSRDRGVVNQPQHF. CDR3 coding DNA: TGTACCACCAGCAGAGACAGGGGAGTCGTCAATCAGCCCCAGCATTTT.

A remark on this clone: The junction and the germline gene differ at one end; a read error may be behind it. V and J are TRBV7-9 and TRBJ2-7; D is ambiguous. There are 12 residues in the CDR3. Germline V lookup: CDR1 SEHNR, CDR2 FQNEAQ (reference sequence). For the CDR3, the DNA is TGTTCCAGCAGCTTATACTCCTACGAGCAGTACTTC. Its translation: CSSSLYSYEQYF. Using reference TRBV7-9 and TRBJ2-7 for the parts outside the CDR3, the full variable domain is DTGVSQNPRHKITKRGQNVTFRCDPISEHNRLYWYRQTLGQGPEFLTYFQNEAQLEKSRLLSDRFSAERPKGSFSTLEIQRTEQGDSAMYLCSSSLYSYEQYFGPGTRLTVT.

The chain uses TRBV27 and TRBJ1-1; TRBD1 might be the D (5 bases). Germline CDR1 is MNHEY and CDR2 is SMNVEV (reference sequence). The CDR3 is 15 residues long. Trimming stripped 3 bases from V and 1 base from J, with 12 bases between. The CDR3 region is CASSLVGGANTEAFF. CDR3 in DNA: TGTGCCAGCAGTTTGGTGGGGGGAGCGAACACTGAAGCTTTCTTT.

This clone was seen a few times. The chain is built from TRBV29-1 and TRBJ1-1; D not resolved. This CDR3 contains 13 residues. CDR1 and CDR2 (germline): SQVTM, ANQGSEA. The V and J ends lost 4 bases and 3 bases respectively, with 12 bases between them. CDR3 in DNA: TGCAGCGTTGGATCCCTCGGGGACACTGAAGCTTTCTTT. It translates to CSVGSLGDTEAFF.

The chain joins TRBV6-4 to TRBJ2-3; maybe TRBD2 (6 bases). There are 16 residues in the CDR3. V shed 2 bases and J shed 3 bases, with 15 bases lying between them. CDR1 and CDR2 (germline): MRHNA, SNTAGT. The DNA of the CDR3 is TGTGCCAGCAGTGACGGGGGGACTGATGGGACAGATACGCAGTATTTT. As protein: CASSDGGTDGTDTQYF.

The rearrangement uses TRBV4-1 and TRBJ2-5; weak D call: TRBD2 (5 bases). The J call may not be correct, given that the DNA end is closer to TRBJ2-7. This CDR3 region has 15 residues. Germline CDR1 MGHRA, CDR2 YSYEKL. CDR3 sequence reads: CASSQDNGAGYEQYF. CDR3 coding DNA: TGCGCCAGCAGCCAAGACAACGGTGCGGGTTACGAGCAGTACTTC.

The chain combines TRBV2 with TRBJ1-6; TRBD1 agrees at 11 bases. Germline V lookup: CDR1 SNHLY, CDR2 FYNNEI. V gave up 6 bases and J gave up 10 bases; unmatched junction bases: 2. The CDR3 loop spans 13 amino acids. The CDR3 sequence: CASRGTGGSPLHF. CDR3 nucleotide sequence: TGTGCCAGCAGGGGGACAGGGGGATCACCCCTCCACTTT. Looking up the rest from reference TRBV2 and TRBJ1-6 gives the full variable domain: EPEVTQTPSHQVTQMGQEVILRCVPISNHLYFYWYRQILGQKVEFLVSFYNNEISEKSEIFDDQFSVERPDGSNFTLKIRSTKLEDSAMYFCASRGTGGSPLHFGNGTRLTVT.

The genes are TRBV11-1 and TRBJ2-7, with D possibly being TRBD1 (5 bases). Trimming removed 2 bases at V and 1 base at J, with 9 bases between. The CDR3 extends over 14 amino acids. Germline V gives CDR1 SGHAT, CDR2 FQDESV (reference sequence). The CDR3 DNA reads as TGTGCCAGCAGCTTAAGGGGCAGGTCCTACGAGCAGTACTTC. Its translation: CASSLRGRSYEQYF.

The rearrangement uses TRBV30 and TRBJ1-2, with TRBD1 matching over 9 bases. Germline trimming cut 0 bases from V and 7 bases from J; bases unmatched to any gene: 3. The germline V gene has CDR1 GTSNPN and CDR2 SVGIG (reference sequence). The CDR3 spans 13 residues. The CDR3 region is CAWSVQGAGGYTF. The CDR3 DNA sequence: TGTGCCTGGAGTGTACAGGGGGCGGGTGGCTACACCTTC.

A remark on this clone: An end of the junction differs from the germline gene, which may be a read error. The chain couples TRBV10-3 to TRBJ1-2; 8 bases fit TRBD1. Germline assignment: CDR1 ENHRY and CDR2 SYGVKD. The CDR3 is 13 amino acids. The CDR3 DNA reads TGTGCCATCACTGAGGACAGGGACTATGGCTACACCTTC. Translation: CAITEDRDYGYTF.

This clone has only one observation. This chain uses TRBV19 with TRBJ1-4; 7 bases align to TRBD1. Germline CDR1 is LNHDA and CDR2 is SQIVND (reference sequence). The CDR3 totals 15 residues. V shed 3 bases, J shed 7 bases, and the junction held 8 bases outside the gene matches. CDR3 nucleotide sequence: TGTGCCAGTAGTATGAGGGCTGCAGGGGGTGAAAAACTGTTTTTT. It codes for CASSMRAAGGEKLFF.

This chain connects TRBV10-3 to TRBJ2-7; TRBD1 matches at 8 bases. Germline trimming cut 10 bases from V and 2 bases from J; bases unmatched to any gene: 10. CDR1 and CDR2 (germline): ENHRY, SYGVKD. The length of the CDR3 is 14 residues. CDR3 loop: CATRSGQGPYEQYF. The CDR3 DNA reads TGTGCCACCCGGTCAGGACAGGGCCCCTACGAGCAGTACTTC.

This clone was counted once. The CDR3 is CASSGSSYNEQFF. CDR3 sequence (DNA): TGTGCCAGTAGCGGGAGCTCCTACAATGAGCAGTTCTTC. J is TRBJ2-1 and V is TRBV19; D may be TRBD2 (6 bases). CDR1 and CDR2 (germline): LNHDA, SQIVND (reference sequence). The CDR3 is 13 amino acids. Trimming removed 6 bases from V and 0 bases from J, with 6 bases in between.

Details on this clone: One junction end disagrees with the germline gene, perhaps due to a read error. This chain uses TRBV6-1 with TRBJ1-2; D might be TRBD1 (6 bases). The CDR3 consists of 13 residues. CDR1 MNHNS and CDR2 SASEGT come from the germline V gene. Here the CDR3 DNA reads TGTGCCAGCACCCCGGGGGGCGCGTATGGTTACACCTTC. Amino acid sequence: CASTPGGAYGYTF.

This clone was observed once. CDR3 coding DNA: TGTGCCAGCAGCTTAGGCGGGGGGGGCTACACCTTC. This codes for CASSLGGGGYTF. J is TRBJ1-2 and V is TRBV11-2; a weak D match, TRBD1 (5 bases). Trimming took 1 base from V and 8 from J, leaving 8 bases between them. CDR1 and CDR2 (germline): SGHAT, FQNNGV. The CDR3 is 12 amino acids.

The rearrangement joins TRBV7-9 to TRBJ2-5; 9 nucleotides line up with TRBD1. The CDR3 has 16 amino acids. The V gene end was trimmed by 1 base and the J gene end by 5 bases; junction bases not matched to a gene: 8. The germline V gene encodes CDR1 SEHNR and CDR2 FQNEAQ (reference sequence). CDR3 amino acids: CASSLDGDRAFETQYF. CDR3 nucleotide sequence: TGTGCCAGCAGCTTAGACGGGGACAGGGCATTTGAGACCCAGTACTTC.

The chain joins TRBV10-2 to TRBJ2-1; TRBD2 matches at 8 bases. Germline V gives CDR1 WSHSY, CDR2 SAAADI. This CDR3 is built from 14 residues. The ends lost 6 bases at V and 7 bases at J; junction bases unmatched: 8. This chain's CDR3 is CASRIGLARNEQFF. The CDR3, as DNA: TGCGCCAGCAGGATAGGACTAGCCAGGAATGAGCAGTTCTTC.

This clone was found once. The rearrangement links TRBV21-1 to TRBJ2-2; TRBD1 was called by the table and not checked on the DNA. TRBV21-1 represents a pseudogene. The CDR3 spans 15 residues. The CDR3 reads CASRQLLLTARELFF. For the CDR3, the DNA is TGTGCCAGCAGACAGTTACTTCTGACCGCCCGGGAGCTGTTTTTT.